Presented here are 8 T cell receptor beta chains from one specimen sequenced in a study of blood T cells in healthy people across ages. With a J-beta primer mix and a sample-barcoded 5' primer, a second PCR ran about 7 to 12 cycles. TCRdb itself ran the 5' RACE reads through MiXCR, one entry per CDR3 protein. The sample yields over 1,500,000 distinct CDR3 sequences, more than 35% seen once. The sample consisted of blood. All receptors derive from a human donor in good health.

In its sample, this clonotype was seen a few times. The gene calls are TRBV7-9 and TRBJ1-5; D gene unclear. Germline V lookup: CDR1 SEHNR, CDR2 FQNEAQ (reference sequence). V was shortened by 6 bases and J by 9 bases, with 18 bases between the two germline ends. This CDR3 is 14 amino acids long. The CDR3 sequence is CASSSGRRDGPQHF. The CDR3 DNA is TGTGCCAGCAGTTCTGGCAGGAGGGATGGGCCCCAGCATTTT.

V usage is TRBV18 and J usage is TRBJ2-7; 10 positions agree with TRBD1. Trimming cost V 6 bases and J 4 bases; bases outside gene matches: 9. The CDR3 extends over 15 amino acids. Germline V gene sequence: CDR1 KGHSH, CDR2 LQKENI. The CDR3 DNA sequence: TGTGCCAGCTCCCTTGTCGGGACAGGGGAGTACGAGCAGTACTTC. Protein product: CASSLVGTGEYEQYF.

The CDR3 nucleotides are TGTGCCAGCAGTTCCAGCGGGGGACCTGAGCAGTTCTTC. It is translated as CASSSSGGPEQFF. The rearrangement joins TRBV27 to TRBJ2-1; 8 bases match TRBD2. Germline V gene data show CDR1 as MNHEY and CDR2 as SMNVEV (reference sequence). V trimming: 4 bases; J trimming: 9 bases; junction bases outside the gene matches: 5. The CDR3 runs 13 residues.

The V gene is TRBV24-1, the J gene TRBJ1-2; a possible D gene is TRBD1 (5 bases). The germline V gene has CDR1 KGHDR and CDR2 SFDVKD. The V and J ends lost 2 bases and 1 base respectively, with 16 bases between them. This CDR3 comprises 17 residues. CDR3 residues: CATSDSRGDGFNYGYTF. The CDR3 DNA reads TGTGCCACCAGTGATTCCCGGGGGGACGGATTTAACTATGGCTACACCTTC.

In this sample, this clonotype turned up once. This could be a read error, since a much larger clone is one nucleotide away. The genes are TRBV11-2 and TRBJ1-2; D not resolved. The CDR3 covers 12 residues. V lost 4 bases to trimming and J lost 4 bases, with 7 bases between them. Germline CDR1 reads SGHAT; CDR2 reads FQNNGV. DNA for the CDR3: TGTGCCAGCAGCTCAGACATCTATGGCTACACCTTC. Encoded protein: CASSSDIYGYTF. The full variable domain, its missing parts supplied by reference TRBV11-2 and TRBJ1-2, is EAGVAQSPRYKIIEKRQSVAFWCNPISGHATLYWYQQILGQGPKLLIQFQNNGVVDDSQLPKDRFSAERLKGVDSTLKIQPAKLEDSAVYLCASSSDIYGYTFGSGTRLTVV.

This clonotype was detected a few times. The chain links TRBV9 to TRBJ2-7, with a possible D match to TRBD1 (6 bases). The CDR3 loop spans 14 amino acids. The ends were cut back, 3 bases at V and 3 bases at J, with 13 bases in the middle. CDR1 is SGDLS, CDR2 YYNGEE, per germline. CDR3 sequence: CASSAGTSYYEQYF. The CDR3 DNA sequence: TGTGCCAGCAGCGCCGGGACAAGCTACTACGAGCAGTACTTC.

The gene calls are TRBV6-2 or TRBV6-3 and TRBJ2-7; D not certain. Per germline, CDR1 MNHEY and CDR2 SVGEGT. V lost 4 bases, J lost 1 base, and 20 bases lay in between. The CDR3 has 17 residues. CDR3 protein: CASSFMKIGRKSYEQYF. For the CDR3, the DNA is TGTGCCAGCAGTTTCATGAAGATTGGGCGTAAATCCTACGAGCAGTACTTC.

The chain couples TRBV7-9 to TRBJ2-7; 9 bases agree with TRBD2. Germline V CDR1 and CDR2: SEHNR, FQNEAQ (reference sequence). V shed 4 bases and J 5 bases; nucleotides not matched to a gene: 15. The CDR3 runs 17 residues. CDR3: CASSSDVRAGGNHEQYF. CDR3 DNA sequence: TGTGCCAGCAGCTCAGACGTCAGGGCGGGGGGGAACCACGAGCAGTACTTC.